These 29 T cell receptor beta chains originate from one sample sequenced in a study of shared clonotypes between healthy human individuals. Clones were read by immunoSEQ multiplex PCR, and TCRdb kept only the in-frame ones, dropping some. The sample lists about a million clones, around 75% occurring once. Sequencing used memory CD4+ T cells sorted from blood. The subset denotes: CD45RA-negative fraction. The receptors originated from a man aged 18 to 29 in good health.

DNA for the CDR3: TGCGCCAGCAGCCTCCAGAGCAGCAAGAACACTGAAGCTTTCTTT. Translation gives CASSLQSSKNTEAFF. The genes are TRBV5-1 and TRBJ1-1; D is ambiguous. Germline CDR1 is SGHRS and CDR2 is YFSETQ. Trimming stripped 4 bases from V and 1 base from J, with 14 bases between. The CDR3 spans 15 residues.

The chain joins TRBV10-3 to TRBJ1-2; TRBD1 might be the D (6 bases). The CDR3 is made up of 17 amino acids. Trimming removed 3 bases from V and 0 bases from J, with 17 bases in between. Germline V gene sequence: CDR1 ENHRY, CDR2 SYGVKD. Here the CDR3 reads CAISEYRGAGANYGYTF. CDR3 DNA: TGTGCCATCAGTGAATATCGGGGGGCAGGGGCTAACTATGGCTACACCTTC.

CDR3 sequence: CASSEGLAGTVETQYF. The CDR3 region has the DNA TGCGCCAGCAGTGAGGGGTTAGCGGGAACGGTAGAGACCCAGTACTTC. The chain has TRBV10-1 and TRBJ2-5; 8 bases line up with TRBD2. Germline lookup yields CDR1 WNHNN and CDR2 SYGVQD (reference sequence). Trimming cost V 2 bases and J 4 bases; bases outside gene matches: 9. This CDR3 contains 16 residues.

The chain couples TRBV11-2 to TRBJ2-5; D call uncertain. CDR1 and CDR2 from the germline V gene are SGHAT and FQNNGV. This CDR3 region has 15 residues. Trimming pared 3 bases from V and 1 base from J, leaving 12 bases between. CDR3 in amino acids: CASSFNPAGQETQYF. The CDR3 nucleotides read TGTGCCAGCAGCTTCAATCCGGCAGGCCAAGAGACCCAGTACTTC.

The chain recombines TRBV7-8 with TRBJ1-1, with 8 bases identical to TRBD1. Trimming cost V 2 bases and J 0 bases; bases outside gene matches: 11. This CDR3 region has 18 residues. Germline values: CDR1 SGHVS, CDR2 FQNEAQ. The CDR3 protein is CASSLRHTGGTVNTEAFF. The CDR3 region has the DNA TGTGCCAGCAGCTTAAGGCATACAGGGGGGACAGTGAACACTGAAGCTTTCTTT.

The chain combines TRBV5-6 with TRBJ2-7; D not certain. Germline CDR1 SGHDT, CDR2 YYEEEE. The V and J ends lost 7 bases and 5 bases respectively, with 13 bases between them. This CDR3 region has 12 residues. DNA of the CDR3: TGTGCCAGCGGCCGCAAATCGGACGAGCAGTACTTC. Amino acids: CASGRKSDEQYF.

This chain connects TRBV9 to TRBJ1-2; no clear D. This CDR3 is built from 16 residues. Trimming pared 0 bases from V and 8 bases from J, leaving 20 bases between. In germline, CDR1 is SGDLS, CDR2 YYNGEE. CDR3 sequence (DNA): TGTGCCAGCAGCGTAGAGGTAACCTCCGTCGGGAGCGGCTACACCTTC. Protein sequence: CASSVEVTSVGSGYTF.

This chain links TRBV4-3 with TRBJ2-7; 9 positions match TRBD1. The V and J ends lost 3 bases and 2 bases, in that order; junction bases with no gene match: 8. This CDR3 has 16 amino acids. Germline CDR1 is LGHNA and CDR2 is YSLEER. The DNA for the CDR3 is TGCGCCAGCAGCCAGTGGAGGACAGGGGCTACCTACGAGCAGTACTTC. Its translation is CASSQWRTGATYEQYF.

The rearrangement uses TRBV19 and TRBJ2-7, with D possibly being TRBD1 or TRBD2 (5 bases each). The germline V gene has CDR1 LNHDA and CDR2 SQIVND (reference sequence). CDR3 length: 14 amino acids. V dropped 1 base and J dropped 7 bases, with 14 bases sitting between them. DNA of the CDR3: TGTGCCAGTAGTATAGGGGGGAACCGAGGAGAGCAGTACTTC. Protein sequence: CASSIGGNRGEQYF.

This clone was found once. This chain links TRBV1 with TRBJ2-7. TRBV1 is noted as a pseudogene. This CDR3 has 12 amino acids. Written as DNA, the CDR3 is TGCACCAGCAGCCAAGATGTGGACGAGCAGTACTTC. Its translation is CTSSQDVDEQYF.

This chain links TRBV13 with TRBJ1-3; D is ambiguous. This CDR3 comprises 14 residues. V was cut by 3 bases and J by 4 bases, with 10 bases left in between. Germline CDR1 and CDR2: PRHDT and FYEKMQ (reference sequence). CDR3 coding DNA: TGTGCCAGCAGCTTTCTATCACAGGGAAACACCATATATTTT. This sequence encodes CASSFLSQGNTIYF.

This clone has a handful of counts. The CDR3 DNA is TGTGCCAGTACAATCGGGGACACCATGGGGGTAGAGACCCAGTACTTC. Translation gives CASTIGDTMGVETQYF. V is TRBV28 and J is TRBJ2-5; TRBD1 is a possible D gene (6 bases). There are 16 residues in the CDR3. The germline V gene encodes CDR1 MDHEN and CDR2 SYDVKM. V lost 9 bases, J lost 4 bases, and 24 bases lay in between.

The chain recombines TRBV6-4 with TRBJ1-1; D ambiguous. Trimming left V 6 bases short and J 1 base short, with 12 bases between. CDR1 MRHNA and CDR2 SNTAGT come from the germline V gene. CDR3 length: 14 amino acids. The CDR3 is CASREYEKNTEAFF. In DNA, the CDR3 is TGTGCCAGCAGGGAATATGAGAAGAACACTGAAGCTTTCTTT.

The sample holds a few counts of this clone. The rearrangement joins TRBV10-2 to TRBJ2-5; unclear D gene. V was cut by 2 bases and J by 1 base, with 14 bases left in between. The germline gives CDR1 WSHSY, CDR2 SAAADI. This CDR3 comprises 16 residues. The CDR3 spells CASSEEEHKVQETQYF. CDR3 nucleotide sequence: TGCGCCAGCAGTGAGGAAGAGCACAAAGTCCAAGAGACCCAGTACTTC.

This clone was counted a single time. The genes are TRBV27 and TRBJ1-5, with 8 positions matching TRBD1. This CDR3 contains 17 residues. Germline loops: CDR1 MNHEY, CDR2 SMNVEV (reference sequence). V dropped 5 bases and J dropped 1; count of bases not matched to a gene: 10. In DNA form, the CDR3 reads TGTGCCAGCAGTGGCATTACCGGGACAGGCAGCAATCAGCCCCAGCATTTT. Its protein is CASSGITGTGSNQPQHF.

This rearrangement joins TRBV5-6 to TRBJ2-7, with TRBD1 matching over 11 bases. The CDR3 is 16 amino acids. Germline lookup yields CDR1 SGHDT and CDR2 YYEEEE. V trimming: 4 bases; J trimming: 3 bases; junction bases outside the gene matches: 9. For the CDR3, the DNA is TGTGCCAGCAGCCCAGGGACAGGGGGTAATCGCTACGAGCAGTACTTC. It codes for CASSPGTGGNRYEQYF.

This clone was picked up one time. This rearrangement joins TRBV11-2 to TRBJ2-7; possibly TRBD1 or TRBD2 for D (5 bases each). Trimming took 3 bases from V and 4 from J, leaving 22 bases between them. Looked up from germline, CDR1 is SGHAT and CDR2 is FQNNGV. The CDR3 sequence is 17 residues long. CDR3 nucleotides: TGTGCCAGCAGCTTTGGGGGTGGGGCCATCCTGGGTTACGAGCAGTACTTC. It yields the protein CASSFGGGAILGYEQYF.

The table lists this clone with a few counts. CDR3 coding DNA: TGCAGCGTTGACCCGTTCTATGGCTACACCTTC. Protein: CSVDPFYGYTF. The V and J genes are TRBV29-1 and TRBJ1-2; D call uncertain. Germline loops: CDR1 SQVTM, CDR2 ANQGSEA. This CDR3 has 11 amino acids. Trimming shortened V by 3 bases and J by 4 bases, and 6 bases separated the two germline ends.

The chain has TRBV30 and TRBJ1-6, with TRBD1 as a possible D gene (6 bases). Germline CDR1 is GTSNPN and CDR2 is SVGIG (reference sequence). The length of the CDR3 is 13 residues. V was cut by 0 bases and J by 12 bases, with 12 bases left in between. CDR3 protein: CAWSVQGSVPLHF. In DNA form, the CDR3 reads TGTGCCTGGAGTGTACAGGGTTCCGTACCCCTCCACTTT.

The V call is TRBV2, the J call TRBJ2-3, with TRBD2 matching 10 bases. With 10 bases clipped from V and 6 bases from J, the junction kept 7 bases outside the gene matches. This CDR3 comprises 13 residues. Germline V gene data show CDR1 as SNHLY and CDR2 as FYNNEI. CDR3: CATKREGRDTQYF. The CDR3 nucleotides are TGTGCCACCAAGCGGGAGGGAAGGGATACGCAGTATTTT.

The J gene is TRBJ1-3, the V gene TRBV9; 11 bases are shared with TRBD1. The CDR3 is 16 amino acids. From germline, CDR1 is SGDLS and CDR2 YYNGEE. Losses at the gene ends were 0 bases for V and 11 bases for J; bases not matched to a gene: 10. CDR3 bases: TGTGCCAGCAGCGTAGTCCCAGGGACAGGGGGTACGGCCATATATTTT. Amino acid sequence: CASSVVPGTGGTAIYF.

The rearrangement joins TRBV25-1 to TRBJ1-4; TRBD1 matches at 7 bases. CDR3 length equals 17 residues. J gave up 7 bases and V 4 bases, and 15 bases lay outside the gene matches. Germline V gene sequence: CDR1 MGHDK, CDR2 SYGVNS. The CDR3 DNA is TGTGCCAGCAGTGCCCTGAGTCCAGGGGGTTCACTTGAAAAACTGTTTTTT. Translated, it gives CASSALSPGGSLEKLFF. The full variable domain, with the rest looked up from reference TRBV25-1 and TRBJ1-4, is EADIYQTPRYLVIGTGKKITLECSQTMGHDKMYWYQQDPGMELHLIHYSYGVNSTEKGDLSSESTVSRIRTEHFPLTLESARPSHTSQYLCASSALSPGGSLEKLFFGSGTQLSVL.

This chain uses TRBV7-2 with TRBJ2-3; 8 nucleotides align to TRBD2. The junction had 15 bases not matched to a gene; V was cut back by 5 bases and J by 2 bases. Germline CDR1 SGHTA, CDR2 FQGNSA. The CDR3 extends over 18 amino acids. This chain's CDR3 is CASSLSRRAGGSTDTQYF. As DNA, the CDR3 is TGTGCCAGCAGCCTCTCTCGTCGGGCGGGGGGATCCACAGATACGCAGTATTTT.

This clone was seen only a few times. This chain uses TRBV30 with TRBJ1-2, with D possibly TRBD1 on 6 matching bases. Trimming cost V 4 bases and J 5 bases, with 8 bases left between them. The CDR3 is 11 residues long. The germline CDR1 and CDR2 sequences are GTSNPN and SVGIG (reference sequence). CDR3 residues: CAWKTGYGYTF. Written as DNA, the CDR3 is TGTGCCTGGAAAACAGGGTATGGCTACACCTTC. The full variable domain, in which reference TRBV30 and TRBJ1-2 provide the parts outside the CDR3, is SQTIHQWPATLVQPVGSPLSLECTVEGTSNPNLYWYRQAAGRGLQLLFYSVGIGQISSEVPQNLSASRPQDRQFILSSKKLLLSDSGFYLCAWKTGYGYTFGSGTRLTVV.

The chain carries TRBV6-1 and TRBJ2-7, with TRBD2 matching 10 bases. There are 16 residues in the CDR3. The V gene's germline CDR1 is MNHNS and CDR2 SASEGT. Unmatched junction bases numbered 9, after V lost 4 bases and J lost 3 bases. CDR3 in DNA: TGTGCCAGCAGTGCCCCAACTAGCGGGGCAATCTACGAGCAGTACTTC. This translates into CASSAPTSGAIYEQYF.

The CDR3 sequence: CASSQVVSGRNYEQYF. DNA of the CDR3: TGCGCCAGCAGCCAAGTTGTAAGTGGCAGAAACTACGAGCAGTACTTC. This rearrangement joins TRBV4-3 to TRBJ2-7; D not resolved. The CDR3 loop spans 16 amino acids. The germline V and J ends were trimmed by 1 base and 3 bases, with 16 bases remaining between them. From germline, CDR1 is LGHNA and CDR2 YSLEER.

The gene calls are TRBV7-2 and TRBJ2-3; TRBD2 matches at 8 bases. V was clipped by 5 bases and J by 6 bases; unmatched bases: 10. Per germline, CDR1 SGHTA and CDR2 FQGNSA. CDR3 length: 15 amino acids. The CDR3 here is CASSRAAGGLDTQYF. In nucleotides, the CDR3 is TGTGCCAGCAGCCGGGCTGCGGGGGGCTTGGATACGCAGTATTTT.

This rearrangement joins TRBV7-9 to TRBJ2-5, with TRBD1 matching over 10 bases. Per the germline V gene, CDR1 is SEHNR and CDR2 is FQNEAQ (reference sequence). V gave up 7 bases and J gave up 4 bases; unmatched junction bases: 6. The CDR3 is 14 residues long. The CDR3 loop reads CASNPGQGGETQYF. The CDR3 region has the DNA TGTGCCAGCAACCCCGGACAGGGGGGAGAGACCCAGTACTTC.

The CDR3 region has the DNA TGTGCCAGCAGCTTAAACAGGGATTTTTATGAAAAACTGTTTTTT. It translates to CASSLNRDFYEKLFF. The V call is TRBV11-2, the J call TRBJ1-4; weak D call: TRBD1 (6 bases). Germline CDR1 reads SGHAT; CDR2 reads FQNNGV. V lost 2 bases to trimming and J lost 6 bases, with 13 bases between them. This CDR3 is 15 amino acids long.